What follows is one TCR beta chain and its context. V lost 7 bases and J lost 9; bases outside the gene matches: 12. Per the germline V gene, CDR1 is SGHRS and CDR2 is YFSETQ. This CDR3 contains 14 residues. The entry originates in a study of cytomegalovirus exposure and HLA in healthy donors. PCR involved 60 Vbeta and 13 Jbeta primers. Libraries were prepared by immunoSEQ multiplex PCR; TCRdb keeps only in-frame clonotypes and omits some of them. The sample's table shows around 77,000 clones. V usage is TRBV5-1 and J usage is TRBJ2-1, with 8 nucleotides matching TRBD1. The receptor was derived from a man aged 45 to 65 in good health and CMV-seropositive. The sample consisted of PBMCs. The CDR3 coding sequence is TGCGCCAGCTCGGGGAGTCCAGGGGGCGGTGAGCAGTTCTTC. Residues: CASSGSPGGGEQFF.